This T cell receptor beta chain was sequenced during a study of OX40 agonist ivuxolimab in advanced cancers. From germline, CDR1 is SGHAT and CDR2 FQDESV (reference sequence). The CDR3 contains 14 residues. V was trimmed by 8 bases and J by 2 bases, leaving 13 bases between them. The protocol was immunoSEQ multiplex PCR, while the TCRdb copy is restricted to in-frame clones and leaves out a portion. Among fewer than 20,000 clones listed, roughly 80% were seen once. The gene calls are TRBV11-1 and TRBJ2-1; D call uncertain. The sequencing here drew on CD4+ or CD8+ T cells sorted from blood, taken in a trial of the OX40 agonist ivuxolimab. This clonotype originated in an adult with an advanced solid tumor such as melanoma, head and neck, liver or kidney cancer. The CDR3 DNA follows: TGTGCCAGCGCCCTGGGGAACGCCTACAATGAGCAGTTCTTC. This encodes CASALGNAYNEQFF.